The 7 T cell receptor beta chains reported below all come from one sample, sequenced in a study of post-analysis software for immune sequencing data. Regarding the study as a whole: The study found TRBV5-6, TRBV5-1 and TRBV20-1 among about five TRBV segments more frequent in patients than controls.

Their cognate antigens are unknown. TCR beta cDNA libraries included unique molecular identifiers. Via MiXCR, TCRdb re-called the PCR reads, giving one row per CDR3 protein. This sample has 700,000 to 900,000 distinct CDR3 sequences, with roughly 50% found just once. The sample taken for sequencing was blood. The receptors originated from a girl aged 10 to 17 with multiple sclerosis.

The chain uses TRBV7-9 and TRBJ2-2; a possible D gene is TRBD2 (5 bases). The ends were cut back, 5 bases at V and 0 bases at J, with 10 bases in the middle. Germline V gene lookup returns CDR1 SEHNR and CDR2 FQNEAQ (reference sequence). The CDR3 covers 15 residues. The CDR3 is CASSQNGTNTGELFF. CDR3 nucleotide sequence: TGTGCCAGCAGCCAGAACGGGACGAACACCGGGGAGCTGTTTTTT.

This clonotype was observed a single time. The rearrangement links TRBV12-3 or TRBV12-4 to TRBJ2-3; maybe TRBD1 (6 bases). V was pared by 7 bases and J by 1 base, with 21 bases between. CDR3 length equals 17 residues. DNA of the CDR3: TGTGCCAGCACCCTAACTATGGACAGATACGGCACAGATACGCAGTATTTT. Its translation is CASTLTMDRYGTDTQYF.

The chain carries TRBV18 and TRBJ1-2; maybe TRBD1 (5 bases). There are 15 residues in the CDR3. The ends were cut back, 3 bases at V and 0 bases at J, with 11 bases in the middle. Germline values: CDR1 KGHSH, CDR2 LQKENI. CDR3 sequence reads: CASSPRDGTNYGYTF. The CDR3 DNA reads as TGTGCCAGCTCACCGAGGGACGGTACTAACTATGGCTACACCTTC.

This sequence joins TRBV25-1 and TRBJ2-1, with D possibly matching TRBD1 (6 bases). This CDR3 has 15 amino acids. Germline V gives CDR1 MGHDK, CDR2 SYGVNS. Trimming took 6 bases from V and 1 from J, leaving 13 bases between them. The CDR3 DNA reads TGTGCCAGCAGCCTCGGGACACCGTCCTACAATGAGCAGTTCTTC. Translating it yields CASSLGTPSYNEQFF.

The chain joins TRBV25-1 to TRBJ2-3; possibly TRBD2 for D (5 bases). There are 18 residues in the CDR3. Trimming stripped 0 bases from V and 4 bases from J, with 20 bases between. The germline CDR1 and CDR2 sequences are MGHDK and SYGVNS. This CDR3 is CASSEYMGAGSLSDTQYF. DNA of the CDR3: TGTGCCAGCAGTGAATATATGGGAGCAGGTTCTCTCTCAGATACGCAGTATTTT.

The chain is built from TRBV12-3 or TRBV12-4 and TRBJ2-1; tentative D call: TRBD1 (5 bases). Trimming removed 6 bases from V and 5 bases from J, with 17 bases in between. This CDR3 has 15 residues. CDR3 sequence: CASRPNRGGNNEQFF. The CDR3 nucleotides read TGTGCCAGCAGACCGAATAGGGGTGGGAACAATGAGCAGTTCTTC.

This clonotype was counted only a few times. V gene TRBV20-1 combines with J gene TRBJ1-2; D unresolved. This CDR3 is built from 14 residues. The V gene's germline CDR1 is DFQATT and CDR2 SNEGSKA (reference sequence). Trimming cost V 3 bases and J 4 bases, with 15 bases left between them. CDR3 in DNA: TGCAGTGCTAGCCTTTTCGCTGTTCGCTATGGCTACACCTTC. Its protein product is CSASLFAVRYGYTF.